This T cell receptor (beta chain) was sequenced during a study of control samples from healthy donors and cancer patients. V was clipped by 4 bases and J by 7 bases; unmatched bases: 6. Germline CDR1 is MRHNA and CDR2 is SNTAGT. The CDR3 extends over 13 amino acids. The repertoire was sequenced with immunoSEQ multiplex PCR; TCRdb's copy has only in-frame clones and lacks some. The table has some 49,000 clones, 80% to 90% seen once. The TCR comes from a woman aged 50 to 60 with lung cancer. The rearrangement joins TRBV6-4 to TRBJ1-2; TRBD1 aligns across 7 bases. The sample taken for sequencing was PBMCs. Written as DNA, the CDR3 is TGTGCCAGCAGTGGGGGACAGAAGAGTGGCTACACCTTC. Protein product: CASSGGQKSGYTF.